Shown below are 28 T cell receptor beta chains from a single sample sequenced in a study of blood T cells in healthy people across ages. Primed by a sample-barcoded 5' primer and a J-beta primer mix, a second PCR proceeded for roughly 7 to 11 cycles. TCRdb redid the calling of the 5' RACE reads with MiXCR, one entry per CDR3 protein. Among about 970,000 distinct CDR3 sequences, roughly 51% were seen once, and the ten largest hold around 21%. The sample taken for sequencing was blood. These receptors were obtained from a woman aged 55-70 years in good health.

V gene TRBV28 combines with J gene TRBJ2-1; the D gene could be TRBD1 or TRBD2 (7 bases each). Germline V gives CDR1 MDHEN, CDR2 SYDVKM. This CDR3 comprises 16 residues. Trimming left V 1 base short and J 13 bases short, with 23 bases between. The CDR3 loop is CASSLSRGPSGAAQFF. Written as DNA, the CDR3 is TGTGCCAGCAGTTTATCTAGGGGGCCCAGCGGGGCGGCTCAGTTCTTC.

This clonotype showed up just a few times. The chain carries TRBV6-5 and TRBJ2-3; 9 bases match TRBD2. In germline, CDR1 is MNHEY, CDR2 SVGAGI. Trimming removed 6 bases from V and 4 bases from J; junction bases left unmatched: 8. The CDR3 covers 15 residues. CDR3 loop: CASRQASGKSDTQYF. CDR3 DNA sequence: TGTGCCAGCAGACAGGCTAGCGGGAAGTCAGATACGCAGTATTTT.

There are many counts of this clonotype. The chain has TRBV15 and TRBJ2-7; possibly TRBD1 or TRBD2 for D (5 bases each). The CDR3 runs to 14 residues. Germline V CDR1 and CDR2: LNHNV, YYDKDF (reference sequence). Between the trimmed V and J ends, which lost 2 bases and 3 bases, there was a span of 11 bases. In nucleotides, the CDR3 is TGTGCCACCAGCAGAAACCGGGACGGCTACGAGCAGTACTTC. It yields the protein CATSRNRDGYEQYF.

The V gene is TRBV29-1, the J gene TRBJ2-1, with 8 bases matching TRBD2. With V trimmed by 4 bases and J by 4 bases, 9 bases remained unmatched. The CDR3 extends over 15 amino acids. CDR1 is SQVTM and CDR2 is ANQGSEA in the germline V gene. The CDR3 sequence is CSVVAGGPLYNEQFF. The CDR3 nucleotides read TGCAGCGTTGTTGCGGGAGGCCCACTGTACAATGAGCAGTTCTTC.

The chain joins TRBV29-1 to TRBJ2-7; 8 bases line up with TRBD1. The J call could be wrong; TRBJ2-5 is a better fit for the DNA end. Germline loops: CDR1 SQVTM, CDR2 ANQGSEA. The CDR3 totals 13 residues. In DNA, the CDR3 is TGCAGCGTACACCCGACAGGGGCAGAGACCCAGTACTTC. As protein: CSVHPTGAETQYF.

The V and J genes are TRBV20-1 and TRBJ2-5; 9 nucleotides agree with TRBD2. The trim removed 6 bases at V and 2 bases at J, leaving 7 bases unmatched. Per the germline V gene, CDR1 is DFQATT and CDR2 is SNEGSKA (reference sequence). The CDR3 extends over 14 amino acids. CDR3 nucleotides: TGCAGTGCCATGACTAGCGGCCTACAAGAGACCCAGTACTTC. Translating gives CSAMTSGLQETQYF.

This clonotype occurred a few times. In DNA, the CDR3 is TGCAGCGTTGTGGTTAGCGGGTCCTTCTACAATGAGCAGTTCTTC. It codes for CSVVVSGSFYNEQFF. J is TRBJ2-1 and V is TRBV29-1; 7 positions agree with TRBD2. The CDR3 covers 15 residues. The junction had 9 bases not matched to a gene; V was cut back by 4 bases and J by 3 bases. The germline gives CDR1 SQVTM, CDR2 ANQGSEA.

The sample holds many counts of this clonotype. The chain joins TRBV7-8 to TRBJ2-6; D call uncertain. Trimming cost V 0 bases and J 4 bases, with 4 bases left between them. Germline lookup yields CDR1 SGHVS and CDR2 FQNEAQ. The CDR3 has 14 amino acids. This CDR3 reads CASSLASGANVLTF. In DNA form, the CDR3 reads TGTGCCAGCAGCTTAGCTTCCGGGGCCAACGTCCTGACTTTC.

The rearrangement links TRBV6-1 to TRBJ2-7; 11 nucleotides align to TRBD1. The CDR3 totals 15 residues. Losses at the gene ends were 7 bases for V and 6 bases for J; bases not matched to a gene: 11. Germline V gene lookup returns CDR1 MNHNS and CDR2 SASEGT. The CDR3 spells CASTTMGQGEGEQYF. The CDR3 coding sequence is TGTGCCAGCACTACAATGGGACAGGGGGAAGGCGAGCAGTACTTC.

The chain links TRBV7-9 to TRBJ2-1; D is possibly TRBD1 (5 bases). With the DNA end fitting TRBJ2-7 better, the J assignment may be wrong. Germline V gives CDR1 SEHNR, CDR2 FQNEAQ (reference sequence). The CDR3 length is 16 residues. CDR3 nucleotides: TGTGCCAGCAGCTCCTTGATAGGGGAACACTCCTACGAGCAGTACTTC. Its protein is CASSSLIGEHSYEQYF.

The rearrangement links TRBV7-2 to TRBJ2-1; tentatively, D is TRBD1 or TRBD2 (5 bases each). The V gene lost 2 bases and the J gene lost 3 bases, with 11 bases spanning the gap. The CDR3 totals 15 residues. Germline CDR1 SGHTA, CDR2 FQGNSA. The CDR3 DNA reads as TGTGCCAGCAGCTTAAATCAGGGACGCTACAATGAGCAGTTCTTC. Its translation: CASSLNQGRYNEQFF. Full variable domain (remainder filled in from reference TRBV7-2 and TRBJ2-1): GAGVSQSPSNKVTEKGKDVELRCDPISGHTALYWYRQSLGQGLEFLIYFQGNSAPDKSGLPSDRFSAERTGGSVSTLTIQRTQQEDSAVYLCASSLNQGRYNEQFFGPGTRLTVL.

This sequence joins TRBV6-5 and TRBJ1-1; D is undetermined. V lost 5 bases to trimming and J lost 0 bases, with 13 bases between them. The CDR3 contains 15 residues. Germline V gene lookup returns CDR1 MNHEY and CDR2 SVGAGI. This CDR3 is CASSPGQAMNTEAFF. CDR3 DNA sequence: TGTGCCAGCAGTCCGGGCCAGGCCATGAACACTGAAGCTTTCTTT.

This clonotype showed up just a few times. J is TRBJ2-5 and V is TRBV18; D may be TRBD1 (5 bases). The germline gives CDR1 KGHSH, CDR2 LQKENI. V dropped 6 bases and J dropped 5 bases, with 16 bases sitting between them. The CDR3 extends over 14 amino acids. The CDR3 DNA reads as TGTGCCAGCTCTCGTGACAGATCCGGGGAGACCCAGTACTTC. Its translation: CASSRDRSGETQYF.

The V gene is TRBV9, the J gene TRBJ2-6; D unresolved. Trimming stripped 4 bases from V and 0 bases from J, with 11 bases between. Germline V gene lookup returns CDR1 SGDLS and CDR2 YYNGEE. This CDR3 comprises 16 residues. The CDR3 bases are TGTGCCAGCAGCACGAATCAAGCCTCTGGGGCCAACGTCCTGACTTTC. Protein: CASSTNQASGANVLTF.

The chain combines TRBV12-3 or TRBV12-4 with TRBJ1-2, with D tentatively TRBD1 (5 bases). The CDR3 totals 13 residues. V was clipped by 0 bases and J by 7 bases, with 9 bases between them. The CDR3 bases are TGTGCCAGCAGTTTAGCCCACAGGAGTGGCTACACCTTC. It specifies CASSLAHRSGYTF.

This chain uses TRBV27 with TRBJ2-6; 10 bases are shared with TRBD1. Germline CDR1 and CDR2: MNHEY and SMNVEV (reference sequence). The CDR3 loop spans 17 amino acids. The V gene end was trimmed by 9 bases and the J gene end by 2 bases; junction bases not matched to a gene: 10. The CDR3 coding sequence is TGTGCCAGTGCCCCCGGGACAGGGGTTCCTGGGGCCAACGTCCTGACTTTC. Its protein is CASAPGTGVPGANVLTF. Complete variable domain (other parts from reference TRBV27 and TRBJ2-6): EAQVTQNPRYLITVTGKKLTVTCSQNMNHEYMSWYRQDPGLGLRQIYYSMNVEVTDKGDVPEGYKVSRKEKRNFPLILESPSPNQTSLYFCASAPGTGVPGANVLTFGAGSRLTVL.

The chain joins TRBV28 to TRBJ2-7; 9 bases match TRBD2. The V gene end was trimmed by 2 bases and the J gene end by 2 bases; junction bases not matched to a gene: 16. CDR3 length: 19 residues. In germline, CDR1 is MDHEN, CDR2 SYDVKM. CDR3 sequence: CASSLALGAGLALTYEQYF. The CDR3 nucleotides read TGTGCCAGCAGTTTAGCTCTCGGGGCCGGACTAGCGCTGACCTACGAGCAGTACTTC.

The sample holds a few counts of this clonotype. V and J are TRBV3-1 and TRBJ2-7; 7 bases are a match to TRBD2. Judging by the DNA end, TRBJ2-5 fits better; the J call may be wrong. The germline CDR1 and CDR2 sequences are LGHDT and YNNKEL (reference sequence). The CDR3 sequence is 15 residues long. CDR3 in DNA: TGTGCCAGCAGCCAAGGAAGTCGGCGGGAGGAGACCCAGTACTTC. This translates into CASSQGSRREETQYF.

The sample holds many counts of this clonotype. The rearrangement links TRBV12-3 or TRBV12-4 to TRBJ2-6; D may match TRBD1 or TRBD2 (5 bases each). Trimming shortened V by 6 bases and J by 2 bases, and 11 bases separated the two germline ends. The CDR3 is made up of 15 amino acids. The CDR3 region is CASSSWGTGANVLTF. The CDR3, as DNA: TGTGCCAGCAGCTCTTGGGGGACTGGGGCCAACGTCCTGACTTTC.

This clonotype was counted only a few times. V usage is TRBV20-1 and J usage is TRBJ2-1, with TRBD2 identical over 7 bases. V lost 0 bases to trimming and J lost 4 bases; unmatched junction nucleotides: 6. Germline CDR1 DFQATT, CDR2 SNEGSKA (reference sequence). This CDR3 contains 15 residues. CDR3: CSARDGTMSYNEQFF. The CDR3 DNA is TGCAGTGCTAGAGATGGGACTATGTCGTACAATGAGCAGTTCTTC.

The chain carries TRBV10-3 and TRBJ2-7; maybe TRBD2 (7 bases). This CDR3 is 17 amino acids long. Germline V gene data show CDR1 as ENHRY and CDR2 as SYGVKD. V dropped 0 bases and J dropped 4 bases, with 19 bases sitting between them. The CDR3 coding sequence is TGTGCCATCAGTGAGTCGGCGGGGGCGACAAGGTGGTACGAGCAGTACTTC. Translation: CAISESAGATRWYEQYF.

The rearrangement uses TRBV2 and TRBJ2-3, with D possibly being TRBD1 or TRBD2 (5 bases each). V lost 4 bases and J lost 2, with 10 bases in between. The CDR3 contains 14 residues. CDR1 and CDR2 (germline): SNHLY, FYNNEI. The CDR3 nucleotides read TGTGCCAGCAGTGTACTGGGGGACACAGATACGCAGTATTTT. Amino acid sequence: CASSVLGDTDTQYF. The full variable domain, in which reference TRBV2 and TRBJ2-3 provide the parts outside the CDR3, is EPEVTQTPSHQVTQMGQEVILRCVPISNHLYFYWYRQILGQKVEFLVSFYNNEISEKSEIFDDQFSVERPDGSNFTLKIRSTKLEDSAMYFCASSVLGDTDTQYFGPGTRLTVL.

J is TRBJ1-4 and V is TRBV5-4; 8 nucleotides match TRBD1. The CDR3 loop spans 16 amino acids. V shed 2 bases, J shed 1 base, and the junction held 4 bases outside the gene matches. CDR1 SGHNT and CDR2 YYREEE come from the germline V gene (reference sequence). In DNA form, the CDR3 reads TGTGCCAGCAGCTTTGGACAGGGCGGAACTAATGAAAAACTGTTTTTT. It translates to CASSFGQGGTNEKLFF.

This clonotype was counted between two and nine times. The chain is built from TRBV28 and TRBJ2-5; D is perhaps TRBD2 (5 bases). V lost 6 bases and J lost 7, with 12 bases in between. The CDR3 length is 12 residues. Per the germline V gene, CDR1 is MDHEN and CDR2 is SYDVKM. The CDR3 sequence is CASSVPGGTQYF. As DNA, the CDR3 is TGTGCCAGCAGCGTACCAGGAGGGACCCAGTACTTC.

The chain combines TRBV6-2 or TRBV6-3 with TRBJ2-3, with a possible D match to TRBD2 (6 bases). The CDR3 consists of 14 residues. V lost 5 bases and J lost 6, with 15 bases in between. Germline-derived CDR1 and CDR2 are MNHEY and SVGEGT. The CDR3 nucleotides read TGTGCCAGCAGTGCAACGCAGGGACTTGATACGCAGTATTTT. This translates into CASSATQGLDTQYF.

The V gene is TRBV11-2, the J gene TRBJ2-3; the D is unclear. Per the germline V gene, CDR1 is SGHAT and CDR2 is FQNNGV. This CDR3 is built from 13 residues. V was trimmed by 2 bases and J by 6 bases, leaving 9 bases between them. The chain's CDR3 is CASSLNTLDTQYF. CDR3 DNA sequence: TGTGCCAGCAGCTTAAATACGTTGGATACGCAGTATTTT.

This clonotype was observed many times. The V gene is TRBV12-3 or TRBV12-4, the J gene TRBJ2-7, with TRBD2 matching over 8 bases. The CDR3 extends over 14 amino acids. The ends lost 5 bases at V and 0 bases at J; junction bases unmatched: 3. CDR3 sequence: CASSPLAGSYEQYF. CDR3 bases: TGTGCCAGCAGTCCCCTAGCGGGCTCCTACGAGCAGTACTTC.

The CDR3 region has the DNA TGCAGCGTTGAAGAGGGGACTAGCGGGAGAAATGAGCAGTTCTTC. Its protein is CSVEEGTSGRNEQFF. V and J are TRBV29-1 and TRBJ2-1, with TRBD2 matching over 14 bases. Germline values: CDR1 SQVTM, CDR2 ANQGSEA. J lost 7 bases, V lost 0 bases, and 2 bases had no gene match. This CDR3 has 15 amino acids.